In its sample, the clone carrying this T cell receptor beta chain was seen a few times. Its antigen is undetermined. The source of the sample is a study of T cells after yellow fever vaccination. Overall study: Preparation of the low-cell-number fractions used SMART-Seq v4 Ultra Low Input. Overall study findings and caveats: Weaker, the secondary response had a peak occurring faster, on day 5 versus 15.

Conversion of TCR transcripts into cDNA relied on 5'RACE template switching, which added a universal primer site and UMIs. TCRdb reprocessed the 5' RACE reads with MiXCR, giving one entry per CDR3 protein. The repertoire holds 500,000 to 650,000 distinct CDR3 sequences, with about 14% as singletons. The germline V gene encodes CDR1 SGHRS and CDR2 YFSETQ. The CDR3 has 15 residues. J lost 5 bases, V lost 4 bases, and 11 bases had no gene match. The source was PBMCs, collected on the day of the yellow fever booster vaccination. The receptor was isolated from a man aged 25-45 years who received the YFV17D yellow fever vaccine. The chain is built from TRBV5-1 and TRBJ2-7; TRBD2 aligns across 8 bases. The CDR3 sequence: CASSPRGSGSNEQYF. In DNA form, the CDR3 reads TGCGCCAGCAGCCCCCGGGGCAGCGGGAGCAACGAGCAGTACTTC.